Below are 12 T cell receptor beta chains sequenced from a single sample in a study of cytomegalovirus exposure and HLA in healthy donors. This table comes from immunoSEQ multiplex PCR, and its TCRdb copy is limited to in-frame clones, with some not included. There are 200,000 to 250,000 clones in the sample; around four fifths occur only once, and about 6% lies in the top ten. The sequencing input was PBMCs. These receptors all stem from a woman younger than 35 in good health and CMV-seronegative.

This clone was observed once. The V and J genes are TRBV19 and TRBJ2-5, with D perhaps matching TRBD2 (5 bases). The V end lost 8 bases, the J end lost 1 base, and 11 bases lay between the germline ends. In germline, CDR1 is LNHDA, CDR2 SQIVND (reference sequence). The CDR3 covers 13 residues. In nucleotides, the CDR3 is TGTGCCAGTTCACCGGGGATCCAAGAGACCCAGTACTTC. This codes for CASSPGIQETQYF.

This clone was seen a few times. V is TRBV7-8 and J is TRBJ1-6; possible D gene TRBD1, 5 bases. The V gene lost 5 bases and the J gene lost 0 bases, with 20 bases spanning the gap. The CDR3 consists of 19 residues. CDR1 is SGHVS, CDR2 FQNEAQ, per germline. The CDR3 loop is CASSRTDSLNPSYNSPLHF. CDR3 nucleotides: TGTGCCAGCAGCAGAACCGACAGCCTAAATCCCTCCTATAATTCACCCCTCCACTTT.

The count of this clone is one. The J gene is TRBJ1-5, the V gene TRBV18; D is uncertain. Germline V lookup: CDR1 KGHSH, CDR2 LQKENI. V was pared by 3 bases and J by 3 bases, with 6 bases between. The CDR3 has 13 amino acids. CDR3 in amino acids: CASSPAVNQPQHF. DNA for the CDR3: TGTGCCAGCTCACCGGCAGTCAATCAGCCCCAGCATTTT.

This sequence joins TRBV5-4 and TRBJ2-1; 11 bases are a match to TRBD2. Germline CDR1 reads SGHNT; CDR2 reads YYREEE (reference sequence). This CDR3 comprises 16 residues. The V segment lost 4 bases and the J segment 6 bases; nucleotides outside the gene matches: 9. CDR3 in amino acids: CASSPPGTSGGNEQFF. CDR3 coding DNA: TGTGCCAGCAGCCCCCCCGGGACTAGCGGTGGCAATGAGCAGTTCTTC.

The chain carries TRBV10-1 and TRBJ2-7, with D hard to call. The CDR3 spans 14 residues. Deletions cut 2 bases from V and 2 bases from J, with 10 bases between. Germline V gene data show CDR1 as WNHNN and CDR2 as SYGVQD (reference sequence). CDR3 sequence reads: CASSEAGTPYEQYF. The CDR3 DNA reads TGCGCCAGCAGTGAGGCCGGAACCCCCTACGAGCAGTACTTC.

The chain uses TRBV7-9 and TRBJ1-1, with a possible D match to TRBD1 (5 bases). The CDR3 has 13 residues. The V end was cut by 5 bases, the J end by 5 bases, with 12 bases between. Germline CDR1 reads SEHNR; CDR2 reads FQNEAQ (reference sequence). CDR3 sequence: CASSAWGKTEAFF. The CDR3 nucleotides read TGTGCCAGCAGCGCCTGGGGGAAAACTGAAGCTTTCTTT.

The chain carries TRBV18 and TRBJ1-4, with TRBD1 identical over 7 bases. V was pared by 3 bases and J by 7 bases, with 17 bases of the junction left unmatched. Germline values: CDR1 KGHSH, CDR2 LQKENI. The CDR3 loop spans 18 amino acids. CDR3 bases: TGTGCCAGCTCACCCTCTCGGGTGAGACAGGGTCGTTTTGAAAAACTGTTTTTT. Translated: CASSPSRVRQGRFEKLFF.

This clone was recorded once. The CDR3 protein is CASSFFGTGGNEQYF. In nucleotides, the CDR3 is TGTGCCAGCAGTTTTTTCGGTACAGGGGGCAACGAGCAGTACTTC. The chain employs TRBV28 and TRBJ2-7, with 9 nucleotides matching TRBD1. Germline CDR1 MDHEN, CDR2 SYDVKM. The CDR3 has 15 residues. V lost 3 bases to trimming and J lost 5 bases; unmatched junction nucleotides: 8. The variable domain in full, completed from reference TRBV28 and TRBJ2-7, reads DVKVTQSSRYLVKRTGEKVFLECVQDMDHENMFWYRQDPGLGLRLIYFSYDVKMKEKGDIPEGYSVSREKKERFSLILESASTNQTSMYLCASSFFGTGGNEQYFGPGTRLTVT.

The gene calls are TRBV11-2 and TRBJ1-1; possibly TRBD1 for D (6 bases). Trimming removed 7 bases at V and 4 bases at J, with 19 bases between. CDR1 is SGHAT and CDR2 is FQNNGV in the germline V gene. CDR3 length: 15 residues. CDR3 loop: CASTSQGEVGTEAFF. The CDR3 DNA reads TGTGCCAGCACCTCACAGGGCGAAGTGGGCACTGAAGCTTTCTTT.

The count of this clone is one. This chain connects TRBV5-8 to TRBJ2-3; 11 bases are shared with TRBD2. The length of the CDR3 is 15 residues. J gave up 0 bases and V 7 bases, and 4 bases lay outside the gene matches. CDR1 is SGHTS, CDR2 YDEGEE, per germline. Here the CDR3 reads CASPGTSGSTDTQYF. The DNA of the CDR3 is TGTGCCAGCCCCGGGACTAGCGGAAGCACAGATACGCAGTATTTT.

The chain joins TRBV5-1 to TRBJ1-2; D uncertain. CDR1 and CDR2 (germline): SGHRS, YFSETQ. The CDR3 is 14 residues long. V was pared by 0 bases and J by 4 bases, with 10 bases between. The CDR3 DNA follows: TGCGCCAGCAGCTTGGGGGCAGAGAGCTATGGCTACACCTTC. Its protein is CASSLGAESYGYTF.

This sequence joins TRBV5-1 and TRBJ1-1; D gene unclear. V gave up 6 bases and J gave up 1 base, with 13 bases separating them. This CDR3 has 14 amino acids. Germline V lookup: CDR1 SGHRS, CDR2 YFSETQ. The chain's CDR3 is CASIPGPTNTEAFF. Here the CDR3 DNA reads TGCGCCAGCATACCTGGACCTACGAACACTGAAGCTTTCTTT.